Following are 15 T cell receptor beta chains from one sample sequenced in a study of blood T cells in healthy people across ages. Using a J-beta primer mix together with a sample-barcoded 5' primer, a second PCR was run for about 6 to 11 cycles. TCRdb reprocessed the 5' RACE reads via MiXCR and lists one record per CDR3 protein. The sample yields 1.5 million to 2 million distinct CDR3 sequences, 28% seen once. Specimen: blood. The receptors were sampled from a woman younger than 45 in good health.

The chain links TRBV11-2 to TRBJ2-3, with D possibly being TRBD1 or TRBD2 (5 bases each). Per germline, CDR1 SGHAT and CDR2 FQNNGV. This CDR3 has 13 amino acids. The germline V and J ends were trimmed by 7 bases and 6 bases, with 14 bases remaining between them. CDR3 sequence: CASIQGREDTQYF. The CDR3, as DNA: TGTGCCAGCATTCAGGGCAGGGAGGATACGCAGTATTTT.

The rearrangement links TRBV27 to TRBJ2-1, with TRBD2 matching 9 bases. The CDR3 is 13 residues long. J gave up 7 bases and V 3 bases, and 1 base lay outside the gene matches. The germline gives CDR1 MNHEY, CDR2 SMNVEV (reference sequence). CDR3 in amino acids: CASSFSGRNEQFF. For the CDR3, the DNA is TGTGCCAGCAGTTTTAGCGGGAGAAATGAGCAGTTCTTC.

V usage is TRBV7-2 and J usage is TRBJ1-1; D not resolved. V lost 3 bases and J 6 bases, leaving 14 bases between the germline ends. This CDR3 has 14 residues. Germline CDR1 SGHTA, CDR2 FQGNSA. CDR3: CASSFVGRRAEAFF. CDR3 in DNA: TGTGCCAGCAGCTTTGTAGGCAGGCGGGCTGAAGCTTTCTTT.

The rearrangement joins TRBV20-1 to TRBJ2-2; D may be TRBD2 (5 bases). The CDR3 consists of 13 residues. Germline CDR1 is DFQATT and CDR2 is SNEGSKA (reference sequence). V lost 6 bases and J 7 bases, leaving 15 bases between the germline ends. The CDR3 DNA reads TGCAGTGCCAGACTGACTATTAACGGGGAGCTGTTTTTT. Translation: CSARLTINGELFF.

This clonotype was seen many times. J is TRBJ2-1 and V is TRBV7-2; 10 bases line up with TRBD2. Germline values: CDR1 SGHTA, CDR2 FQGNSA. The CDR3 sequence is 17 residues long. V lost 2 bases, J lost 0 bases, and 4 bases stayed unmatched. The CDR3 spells CASSLQAGGSSYNEQFF. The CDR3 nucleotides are TGTGCCAGCAGCTTACAAGCGGGGGGGAGCTCCTACAATGAGCAGTTCTTC.

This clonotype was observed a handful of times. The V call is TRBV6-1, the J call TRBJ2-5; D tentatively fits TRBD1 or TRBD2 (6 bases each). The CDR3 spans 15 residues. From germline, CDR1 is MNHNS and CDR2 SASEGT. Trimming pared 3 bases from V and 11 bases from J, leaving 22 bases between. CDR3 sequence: CASSDGGRLTYEQYF. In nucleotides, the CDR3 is TGTGCCAGCAGTGATGGGGGGCGGTTAACCTATGAGCAGTACTTC.

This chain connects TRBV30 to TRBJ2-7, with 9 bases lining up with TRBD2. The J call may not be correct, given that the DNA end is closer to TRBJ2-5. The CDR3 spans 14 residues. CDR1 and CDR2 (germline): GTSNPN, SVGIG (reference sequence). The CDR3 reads CAWRVLAGEETQYF. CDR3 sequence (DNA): TGTGCCTGGAGGGTATTAGCGGGAGAAGAGACCCAGTACTTC.

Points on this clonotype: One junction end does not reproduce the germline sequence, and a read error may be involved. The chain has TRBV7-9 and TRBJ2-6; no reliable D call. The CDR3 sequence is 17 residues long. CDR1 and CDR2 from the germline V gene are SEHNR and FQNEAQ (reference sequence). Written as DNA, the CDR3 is TGTGCCAGCAGCCCTCCCCCCCGGTTCTCTGGGACCAACGTCCTGACTTTC. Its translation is CASSPPPRFSGTNVLTF.

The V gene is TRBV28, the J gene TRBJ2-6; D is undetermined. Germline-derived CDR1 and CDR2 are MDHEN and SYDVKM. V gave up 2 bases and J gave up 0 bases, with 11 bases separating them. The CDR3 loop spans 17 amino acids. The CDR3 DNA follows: TGTGCCAGCAGTTTACTAAGACTGCGCTCTGGGGCCAACGTCCTGACTTTC. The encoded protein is CASSLLRLRSGANVLTF.

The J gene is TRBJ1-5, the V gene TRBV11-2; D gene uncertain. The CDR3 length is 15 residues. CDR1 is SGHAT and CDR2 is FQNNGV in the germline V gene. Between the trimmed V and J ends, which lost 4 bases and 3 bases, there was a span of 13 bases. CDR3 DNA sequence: TGTGCCAGCAGCTCACTCCCGGGCCACAATCAGCCCCAGCATTTT. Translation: CASSSLPGHNQPQHF. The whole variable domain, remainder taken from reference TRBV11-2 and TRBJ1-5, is EAGVAQSPRYKIIEKRQSVAFWCNPISGHATLYWYQQILGQGPKLLIQFQNNGVVDDSQLPKDRFSAERLKGVDSTLKIQPAKLEDSAVYLCASSSLPGHNQPQHFGDGTRLSIL.

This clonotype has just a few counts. Here the CDR3 reads CASSFGREGDEQFF. CDR3 nucleotides: TGTGCCAGCAGTTTCGGCAGGGAGGGCGATGAGCAGTTCTTC. J is TRBJ2-1 and V is TRBV27; 7 bases fit TRBD2. The CDR3 length is 14 residues. Germline V gives CDR1 MNHEY, CDR2 SMNVEV (reference sequence). J was trimmed by 8 bases and V by 3 bases; bases with no gene match: 7.

The CDR3 DNA is TGTGCCACCAGCAGAGATTCGACCCGGGGTTTGGGCGAAAAACTGTTTTTT. Residues: CATSRDSTRGLGEKLFF. The genes are TRBV15 and TRBJ1-4; D gene unclear. The CDR3 is made up of 17 amino acids. The V end was cut by 0 bases, the J end by 8 bases, with 19 bases between. Germline V CDR1 and CDR2: LNHNV, YYDKDF (reference sequence).

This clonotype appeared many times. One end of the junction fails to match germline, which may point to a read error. The CDR3 is CPSSLWSGPTYEQYF. The CDR3 nucleotides read TGCCCCAGCAGCTTGTGGAGTGGGCCCACCTACGAGCAGTACTTC. The rearrangement links TRBV5-1 to TRBJ2-7; unclear D gene. CDR3 length: 15 residues. Per germline, CDR1 SGHRS and CDR2 YFSETQ.

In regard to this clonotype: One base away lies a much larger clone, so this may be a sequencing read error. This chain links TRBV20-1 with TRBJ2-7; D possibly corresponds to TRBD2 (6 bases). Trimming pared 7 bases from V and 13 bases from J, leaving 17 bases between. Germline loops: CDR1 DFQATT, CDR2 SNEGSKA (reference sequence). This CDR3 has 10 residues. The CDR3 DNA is TGCAGTGGGGGGGTAGAGACCCACTACTTC. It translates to CSGGVETHYF.

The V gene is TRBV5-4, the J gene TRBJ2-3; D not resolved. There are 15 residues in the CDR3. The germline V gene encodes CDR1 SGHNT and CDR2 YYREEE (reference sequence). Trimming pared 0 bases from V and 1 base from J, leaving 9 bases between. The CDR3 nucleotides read TGTGCCAGCAGCTTGGCCATAGTCGGCACAGATACGCAGTATTTT. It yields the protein CASSLAIVGTDTQYF.